Listed here are 24 T cell receptor beta chains from one sample, sequenced in a study of blood T cell repertoires in COVID-19. The table came from immunoSEQ multiplex PCR; TCRdb's copy has only in-frame clones and leaves some out. The sample has roughly 190,000 clones, 70% to 85% seen once. Sequenced: peripheral blood. The source is a woman in her 50s with acute or convalescent COVID-19.

The sample holds one count of this clone. The rearrangement uses TRBV6-6 and TRBJ1-3, with a possible D match to TRBD1 (5 bases). Trimming removed 5 bases at V and 0 bases at J, with 11 bases between. Germline V lookup: CDR1 MNHNY, CDR2 SVGAGI (reference sequence). CDR3 length: 15 amino acids. CDR3 sequence reads: CASSTSGGSGNTIYF. CDR3 bases: TGTGCCAGCAGTACCTCCGGGGGCTCTGGAAACACCATATATTTT.

The chain is built from TRBV3-1 (or the pseudogene TRBV3-2) and TRBJ2-3, with D maybe TRBD1 (5 bases). Germline V lookup: CDR1 LGHDT, CDR2 YNNKEL (reference sequence). V was shortened by 2 bases and J by 0 bases, with 12 bases between the two germline ends. CDR3 length equals 16 residues. CDR3 protein: CASSQSKGPSTDTQYF. The DNA of the CDR3 is TGTGCCAGCAGCCAAAGTAAGGGGCCCAGCACAGATACGCAGTATTTT.

The V and J genes are TRBV24-1 and TRBJ2-1; TRBD1 agrees at 9 bases. Germline CDR1 KGHDR, CDR2 SFDVKD. J gave up 0 bases and V 4 bases, and 6 bases lay outside the gene matches. The length of the CDR3 is 17 residues. In nucleotides, the CDR3 is TGTGCCACCAGTGACACCGGGACAGGGAGCTCCTACAATGAGCAGTTCTTC. It encodes CATSDTGTGSSYNEQFF.

CDR3 sequence (DNA): TGCGCCAGCAGCTTGGAGGCTAGGGGTAGCAACGAGCAGTACTTC. It codes for CASSLEARGSNEQYF. The rearrangement uses TRBV5-1 and TRBJ2-7, with D possibly being TRBD1 (5 bases). Looked up from germline, CDR1 is SGHRS and CDR2 is YFSETQ. The CDR3 extends over 15 amino acids. Trimming took off 0 bases at V and 5 bases at J, with 15 bases between the two ends.

The chain joins TRBV5-1 to TRBJ2-1; 9 bases map to TRBD1. Per germline, CDR1 SGHRS and CDR2 YFSETQ. The CDR3 covers 14 residues. V shed 4 bases and J 9 bases; nucleotides not matched to a gene: 8. In nucleotides, the CDR3 is TGCGCCAGCAGCCCACAGGGGGCGAAGGGTGAGCAGTTCTTC. This codes for CASSPQGAKGEQFF.

This rearrangement joins TRBV4-3 to TRBJ2-1; TRBD2 is a possible D gene (6 bases). This CDR3 comprises 16 residues. CDR1 is LGHNA and CDR2 is YSLEER in the germline V gene. The germline V and J ends were trimmed by 0 bases and 0 bases, with 9 bases remaining between them. The CDR3 is CASSQEGTGSYNEQFF. In DNA form, the CDR3 reads TGCGCCAGCAGCCAAGAGGGGACTGGCTCCTACAATGAGCAGTTCTTC.

The rearrangement uses TRBV29-1 and TRBJ2-7; TRBD1 matches 8 bases. J was trimmed by 5 bases and V by 1 base; bases with no gene match: 4. Per germline, CDR1 SQVTM and CDR2 ANQGSEA. The CDR3 contains 13 residues. The CDR3 sequence: CSVEVVRGHEQYF. The CDR3 DNA follows: TGCAGCGTTGAAGTCGTCAGGGGGCACGAGCAGTACTTC.

The J gene is TRBJ1-5, the V gene TRBV6-1; D may be TRBD1 (6 bases). The CDR3 spans 15 residues. CDR1 is MNHNS, CDR2 SASEGT, per germline. Trimming left V 2 bases short and J 11 bases short, with 19 bases between. CDR3 nucleotides: TGTGCCAGCAGTGAAAGGGGGGGGCAGGCTTATGCCCAGCATTTT. It encodes CASSERGGQAYAQHF.

The chain is built from TRBV5-1 and TRBJ2-3; D is undetermined. Trimming took off 2 bases at V and 2 bases at J, with 9 bases between the two ends. Germline loops: CDR1 SGHRS, CDR2 YFSETQ. The CDR3 runs to 14 residues. The CDR3 DNA reads TGCGCCAGCAGCTTTTCTGCGGTCACAGATACGCAGTATTTT. Its protein product is CASSFSAVTDTQYF.

This clone was counted once. The V gene is TRBV27, the J gene TRBJ1-3; weak D call: TRBD1 (5 bases). Trimming pared 0 bases from V and 1 base from J, leaving 10 bases between. Germline CDR1 is MNHEY and CDR2 is SMNVEV (reference sequence). The CDR3 is 16 residues long. The CDR3: CASSLSGLPSGNTIYF. In DNA form, the CDR3 reads TGTGCCAGCAGTTTATCGGGGCTCCCTTCTGGAAACACCATATATTTT.

V and J are TRBV6-5 and TRBJ2-7; the D gene is possibly TRBD1 (6 bases). The V and J ends lost 0 bases and 2 bases respectively, with 14 bases between them. Germline lookup yields CDR1 MNHEY and CDR2 SVGAGI. The CDR3 is 16 amino acids. The DNA of the CDR3 is TGTGCCAGCAGTTACTCCCTCCCGGACAGCCCCTACGAGCAGTACTTC. Its translation is CASSYSLPDSPYEQYF.

This clone was counted between two and nine times. The rearrangement links TRBV6-5 to TRBJ1-6; D perhaps matches TRBD1 (5 bases). This CDR3 has 14 amino acids. Looked up from germline, CDR1 is MNHEY and CDR2 is SVGAGI. Trimming took 2 bases from V and 7 from J, leaving 9 bases between them. This CDR3 reads CASSYDSRNSPLHF. DNA of the CDR3: TGTGCCAGCAGTTACGACAGCAGAAATTCACCCCTCCACTTT.

The chain is built from TRBV4-1 and TRBJ1-1; weak D call: TRBD1 (6 bases). The germline V gene encodes CDR1 MGHRA and CDR2 YSYEKL. V dropped 4 bases and J dropped 1 base, with 19 bases sitting between them. The length of the CDR3 is 17 residues. CDR3 amino acids: CASSPGRGVFTNTEAFF. DNA for the CDR3: TGCGCCAGCAGCCCCGGCAGGGGCGTATTTACGAACACTGAAGCTTTCTTT.

The genes are TRBV9 and TRBJ1-1; possibly TRBD1 for D (5 bases). Germline V gene sequence: CDR1 SGDLS, CDR2 YYNGEE. CDR3 size: 14 residues. Trimming stripped 0 bases from V and 7 bases from J, with 13 bases between. The CDR3 nucleotides are TGTGCCAGCAGCGTAGTAGAAGGGGTCAGTGAAGCTTTCTTT. This codes for CASSVVEGVSEAFF.

The chain combines TRBV28 with TRBJ1-1, with D unresolved. Germline V gene data show CDR1 as MDHEN and CDR2 as SYDVKM. CDR3 length equals 13 residues. The V end was cut by 5 bases, the J end by 4 bases, with 11 bases between. The CDR3 nucleotides are TGTGCCAGCAGTGCCCCTCTACTCACTGAAGCTTTCTTT. It specifies CASSAPLLTEAFF.

This clone was counted once. The CDR3 nucleotides read TGCAGCGTCCTGACAGGGCACATCTCTGGAAACACCATATATTTT. Translated: CSVLTGHISGNTIYF. The rearrangement uses TRBV29-1 and TRBJ1-3, with 7 positions matching TRBD1. CDR3 size: 15 residues. Germline CDR1 SQVTM, CDR2 ANQGSEA. The J segment lost 0 bases and the V segment lost 6 bases, leaving 8 bases of the junction unmatched.

V is TRBV5-1 and J is TRBJ2-7; 7 nucleotides align to TRBD2. The CDR3 is 14 amino acids. Per the germline V gene, CDR1 is SGHRS and CDR2 is YFSETQ. The V gene end was trimmed by 4 bases and the J gene end by 3 bases; junction bases not matched to a gene: 7. In DNA, the CDR3 is TGCGCCAGCAGCGGGGGGGGAGGGTTCTACGAGCAGTACTTC. Encoded protein: CASSGGGGFYEQYF.

The chain has TRBV28 and TRBJ2-7; the match to TRBD2 covers 10 bases. Germline CDR1 is MDHEN and CDR2 is SYDVKM. This CDR3 has 14 residues. The trim removed 6 bases at V and 3 bases at J, leaving 5 bases unmatched. CDR3 residues: CASSPGLALYEQYF. CDR3 sequence (DNA): TGTGCCAGCAGCCCGGGACTAGCGCTCTACGAGCAGTACTTC. Using reference TRBV28 and TRBJ2-7 for the parts outside the CDR3, the full variable domain is DVKVTQSSRYLVKRTGEKVFLECVQDMDHENMFWYRQDPGLGLRLIYFSYDVKMKEKGDIPEGYSVSREKKERFSLILESASTNQTSMYLCASSPGLALYEQYFGPGTRLTVT.

V and J are TRBV19 and TRBJ2-3, with D perhaps TRBD1 (5 bases). The V gene's germline CDR1 is LNHDA and CDR2 SQIVND (reference sequence). The length of the CDR3 is 14 residues. V was pared by 5 bases and J by 3 bases, with 12 bases between. CDR3: CASSRVRDTDTQYF. CDR3 coding DNA: TGTGCCAGTAGTCGGGTCAGGGATACAGATACGCAGTATTTT.

This sequence joins TRBV6-5 and TRBJ2-1; 7 positions match TRBD1. The junction had 10 bases not matched to a gene; V was cut back by 3 bases and J by 8 bases. The CDR3 sequence is 15 residues long. Germline CDR1 is MNHEY and CDR2 is SVGAGI. The CDR3 is CASSYRNRGLDEQFF. The CDR3 bases are TGTGCCAGCAGTTATAGGAACAGGGGCCTCGATGAGCAGTTCTTC.

This CDR3 reads CASREVGSGYTF. Written as DNA, the CDR3 is TGTGCCAGCAGGGAGGTTGGATCGGGCTACACCTTC. This chain links TRBV6-5 with TRBJ1-2; the D is unclear. Germline V gene data show CDR1 as MNHEY and CDR2 as SVGAGI. There are 12 residues in the CDR3. V was trimmed by 6 bases and J by 8 bases, leaving 13 bases between them.

The rearrangement joins TRBV25-1 to TRBJ1-2, with 8 bases aligning to TRBD1. From germline, CDR1 is MGHDK and CDR2 SYGVNS. After removal of 10 bases from V and 0 bases from J, the junction contained 4 bases not matched to a gene. This CDR3 is built from 13 residues. CDR3 amino acids: CATGTGANYGYTF. CDR3 nucleotide sequence: TGTGCCACCGGGACAGGCGCTAACTATGGCTACACCTTC.

The CDR3 here is CASTLDRSNTEAFF. DNA for the CDR3: TGTGCCAGTACTTTAGACAGGTCGAACACTGAAGCTTTCTTT. This chain connects TRBV19 to TRBJ1-1; D may be TRBD1 (6 bases). Trimming pared 7 bases from V and 1 base from J, leaving 13 bases between. From germline, CDR1 is LNHDA and CDR2 SQIVND (reference sequence). The CDR3 is 14 amino acids.

The chain joins TRBV7-2 to TRBJ2-3, with D uncertain. The ends were cut back, 3 bases at V and 3 bases at J, with 13 bases in the middle. Germline V gene sequence: CDR1 SGHTA, CDR2 FQGNSA. The CDR3 covers 15 residues. In DNA form, the CDR3 reads TGTGCCAGCAGCTTCGACTCCAGTGGGACAGATACGCAGTATTTT. This encodes CASSFDSSGTDTQYF.